This TCR beta chain was retrieved from a study of early T cells in non-severe SARS-CoV-2 infection. Study overall: Sequencing of unsorted whole blood was done on bulk RNA, leaving chains unpaired.

V shed 3 bases and J shed 5 bases, with 1 base lying between them. The CDR3 runs to 11 residues. Germline V gene data show CDR1 as WSHSY and CDR2 as SAAADI. Individual cDNA molecules carried attached unique molecular identifiers. Each CDR3 protein is one row after TCRdb ran MiXCR on the 5' RACE reads. This sample has fewer than 100,000 distinct CDR3 sequences, with roughly a sixth found just once. Sequences were obtained from whole blood. The TCR originated in an adult who was a healthcare worker with PCR-confirmed SARS-CoV-2 infection or an uninfected control (not recorded which). The J gene is TRBJ2-2, the V gene TRBV10-2; the D is unclear. CDR3 in DNA: TGCGCCAGCAGTGAAACCGGGGAGCTGTTTTTT. Amino acids: CASSETGELFF.